The clone carrying this T cell receptor beta chain has a count of ten or more. These data come from a study of T-cell memory formation after mild COVID-19. TCRdb itself ran the 5' RACE reads through MiXCR, one entry per CDR3 protein. The table lists 350,000 to 500,000 distinct CDR3 sequences, roughly 18% of them singletons. The CDR3 length is 13 residues. Trimming took 1 base from V and 8 from J, leaving 11 bases between them. The chain uses TRBV12-3 or TRBV12-4 and TRBJ1-2, with D unclear. Input material: PBMCs or a T cell subset sorted from them (not recorded which). The sequence was obtained from a man younger than 30 who had mild COVID-19 (a few samples of this study predate the infection). Cell type and time point are not known. The CDR3 sequence is CASSLGGPLGYTF. The DNA for the CDR3 is TGTGCCAGCAGTTTAGGAGGACCCTTGGGCTACACCTTC.